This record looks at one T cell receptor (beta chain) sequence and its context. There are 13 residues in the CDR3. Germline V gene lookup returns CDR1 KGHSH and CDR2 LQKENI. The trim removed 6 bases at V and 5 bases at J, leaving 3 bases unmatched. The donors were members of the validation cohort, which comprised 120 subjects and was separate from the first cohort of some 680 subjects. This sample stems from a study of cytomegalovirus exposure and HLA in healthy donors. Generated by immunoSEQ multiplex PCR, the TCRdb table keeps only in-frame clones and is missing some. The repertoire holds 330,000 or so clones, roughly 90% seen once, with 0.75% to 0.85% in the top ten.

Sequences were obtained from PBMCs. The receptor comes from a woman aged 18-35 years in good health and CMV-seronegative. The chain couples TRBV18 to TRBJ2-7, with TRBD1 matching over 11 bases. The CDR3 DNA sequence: TGTGCCAGCTCTTCGGACAGGGGGCACGAGCAGTACTTC. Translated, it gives CASSSDRGHEQYF.